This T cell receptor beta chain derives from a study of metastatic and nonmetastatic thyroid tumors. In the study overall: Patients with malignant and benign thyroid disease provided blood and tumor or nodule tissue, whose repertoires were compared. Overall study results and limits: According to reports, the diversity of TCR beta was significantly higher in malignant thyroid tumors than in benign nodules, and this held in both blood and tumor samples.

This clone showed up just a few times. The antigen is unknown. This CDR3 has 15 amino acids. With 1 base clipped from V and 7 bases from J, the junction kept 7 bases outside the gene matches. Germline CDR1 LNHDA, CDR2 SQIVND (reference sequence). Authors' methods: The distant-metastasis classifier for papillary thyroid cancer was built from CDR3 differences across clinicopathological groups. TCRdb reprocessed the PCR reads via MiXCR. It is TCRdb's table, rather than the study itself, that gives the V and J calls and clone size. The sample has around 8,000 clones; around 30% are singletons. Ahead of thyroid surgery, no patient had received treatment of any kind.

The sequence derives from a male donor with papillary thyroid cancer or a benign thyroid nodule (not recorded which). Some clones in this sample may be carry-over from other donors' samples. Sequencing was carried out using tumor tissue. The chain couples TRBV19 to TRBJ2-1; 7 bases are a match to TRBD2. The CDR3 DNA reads TGTGCCAGTAGTATAGGTACTAGCGAGGAAAATGAGCAGTTCTTC. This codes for CASSIGTSEENEQFF.